This T cell receptor beta chain appears in the sequencing data of a study of response to subunit inactivated influenza vaccine. MiXCR, run by TCRdb on the RT-PCR reads, gives a single entry per CDR3 protein. Of about 570,000 distinct CDR3 sequences detected, about 11% appear once; the ten largest clones hold approximately 11%. The CDR3 spans 14 residues. J was trimmed by 4 bases and V by 6 bases; bases with no gene match: 5. CDR1 and CDR2 (germline): ENHRY, SYGVKD. This same sample was also part of a study on T cells expressing NK-cell markers. According to that study: Generation of TCR beta cDNA was performed by 5'RACE template switching incorporating UMIs. Among the eight sequenced donors, seven tested HCMV-seropositive and one tested seronegative.

The chain recombines TRBV10-3 with TRBJ2-3; 9 nucleotides align to TRBD1. This specimen consisted of PBMCs from blood, obtained on the day of vaccination. The origin of this receptor is a middle-aged man who received an inactivated influenza vaccine. The DNA for the CDR3 is TGTGCCATCAGGACGGGACAGGGCGCAGATACGCAGTATTTT. This gives the protein CAIRTGQGADTQYF.